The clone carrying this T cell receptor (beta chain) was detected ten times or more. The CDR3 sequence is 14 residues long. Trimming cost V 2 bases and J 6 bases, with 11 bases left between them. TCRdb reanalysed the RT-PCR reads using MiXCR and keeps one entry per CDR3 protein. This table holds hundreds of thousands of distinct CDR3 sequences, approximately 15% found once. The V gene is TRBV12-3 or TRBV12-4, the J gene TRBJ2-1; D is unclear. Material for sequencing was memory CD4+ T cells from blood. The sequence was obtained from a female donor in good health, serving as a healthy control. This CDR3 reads CASSLLGVGNEQFF. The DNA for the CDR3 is TGTGCCAGCAGTTTACTTGGAGTCGGCAATGAGCAGTTCTTC.